The rows below give T cell receptor beta chains drawn from one sample of a study of T cells in localized non-small cell lung cancer. This table comes from immunoSEQ multiplex PCR, and its TCRdb copy is limited to in-frame clones, with some not included. This sample carries under 20,000 clones, roughly 84% of them seen once, and the ten largest clones take 20% to 25%. The source was peripheral blood, collected before any cancer treatment. Source of these receptors: a male donor at least 60 years old with stage I lung adenocarcinoma. Both conserved end residues are part of each CDR3. D genes are given only for firm matches. The listing skips clone size in some rows; elsewhere it reads once, few, many or a size class.

D gene	J gene	clone size	V gene	CDR3 DNA	CDR3 protein
TRBD1	TRBJ2-6	-	TRBV19	TGTGCCAGTATGGCAGGGGGAAGTGGGGCCAACGTCCTGACTTTC	CASMAGGSGANVLTF
-	TRBJ2-5	-	TRBV6-1	TGTGCCAGCCTAGTAGGGGTAGGGGAGACCCAGTACTTC	CASLVGVGETQYF
-	TRBJ1-2	-	TRBV9	TGTGCCAGCAGCGCCTTCGGGGGCTCTTATGGCTACACCTTC	CASSAFGGSYGYTF
-	TRBJ1-2	-	TRBV10-3	TGTGCCATCAGCGAGGGGAGGGCGCTCTATGGCTACACCTTC	CAISEGRALYGYTF
-	TRBJ2-5	-	TRBV21-1	TGTGCCAGCAGCAAACAGCAAAGCATCAAAGAGACCCAGTACTTC	CASSKQQSIKETQYF
-	TRBJ2-7	-	TRBV27	-	CASSSSTSGGTYEQYF
-	TRBJ1-2	-	TRBV28	TGTGCCAGCAGTTTTGGCAGAACGATTTATGGCTACACCTTC	CASSFGRTIYGYTF
-	TRBJ2-5	-	TRBV7-8	TGTGCCAGCAGCGCCCCCCGAAGGGCCAACCCTCAAGAGACCCAGTACTTC	CASSAPRRANPQETQYF
-	TRBJ1-6	-	TRBV6-5	TGTGCCAGCAGTTACAGGGTCAGAAATTCACCCCTCCACTTT	CASSYRVRNSPLHF
-	TRBJ2-3	-	TRBV25-1	TGTGCCAGCAGTGAGGGGGGTCGAAGACAATGGGGTAATACGCAGTATTTT	CASSEGGRRQWGNTQYF
-	TRBJ2-7	-	TRBV19	TGTGCCAGTAGTTCCCGGGCCGGACAGAACTCCTACGAGCAGTACTTC	CASSSRAGQNSYEQYF
-	TRBJ1-4	-	TRBV28	TGTGCCGTCGGGCCTGAAAAACTGTTTTTT	CAVGPEKLFF
-	TRBJ2-2	-	TRBV9	TGTGCCAGCAGCGTCGGGGGAACCGGGGAGCTGTTTTTT	CASSVGGTGELFF
-	TRBJ1-2	hyperexpanded	TRBV1	TGCACCAGCAGCCAGCCGCTGGGACAGGATCGGTATGGCTACACCTTC	CTSSQPLGQDRYGYTF
-	TRBJ2-5	-	TRBV11-3	TGTGCCAGCAGCTTAGGGCAGGCATGGGAGACCCAGTACTTC	CASSLGQAWETQYF
-	TRBJ2-3	-	TRBV10-3	TGTGCCATCAGTGAGAGGGATACGCAGTATTTT	CAISERDTQYF
-	TRBJ2-5	-	TRBV28	TGTGCCAGCAGAACCGGGCCCCAAGAGACCCAGTACTTC	CASRTGPQETQYF